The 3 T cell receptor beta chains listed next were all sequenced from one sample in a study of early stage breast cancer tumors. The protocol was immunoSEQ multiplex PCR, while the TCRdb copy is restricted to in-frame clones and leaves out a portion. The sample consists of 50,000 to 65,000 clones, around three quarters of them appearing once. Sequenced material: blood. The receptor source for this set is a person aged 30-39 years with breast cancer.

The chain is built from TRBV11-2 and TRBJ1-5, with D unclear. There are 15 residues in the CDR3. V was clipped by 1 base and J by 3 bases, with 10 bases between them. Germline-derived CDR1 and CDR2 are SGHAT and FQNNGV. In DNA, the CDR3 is TGTGCCAGCAGCTTAGGGGCAGGACCCAATCAGCCCCAGCATTTT. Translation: CASSLGAGPNQPQHF.

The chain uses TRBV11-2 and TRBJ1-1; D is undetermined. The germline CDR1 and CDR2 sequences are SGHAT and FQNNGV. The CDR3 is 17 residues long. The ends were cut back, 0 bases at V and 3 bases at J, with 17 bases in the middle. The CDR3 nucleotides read TGTGCCAGCAGCTTAGATCCCAGCGCTTGGATGGACACTGAAGCTTTCTTT. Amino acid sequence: CASSLDPSAWMDTEAFF.

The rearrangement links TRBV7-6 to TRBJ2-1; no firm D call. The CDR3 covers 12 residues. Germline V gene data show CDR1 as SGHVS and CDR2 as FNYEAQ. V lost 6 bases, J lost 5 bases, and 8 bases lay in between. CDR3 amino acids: CASSPLDNEQFF. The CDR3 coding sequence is TGTGCCAGCAGTCCTCTTGACAATGAGCAGTTCTTC.